A single sample gave rise to the 23 T cell receptor beta chains below, sequenced in a study of blood T cell repertoires in COVID-19. Method: immunoSEQ multiplex PCR; TCRdb's copy keeps in-frame clones and lacks some. Of about 480,000 clones in the sample, approximately 90% are singletons; the top ten hold 1.5% to 2%. Sequenced sample: PBMCs or T cells enriched from blood (not recorded which). The source is a woman in her thirties or forties who had recovered from COVID-19.

V is TRBV11-3 and J is TRBJ1-1, with D unclear. The CDR3 runs 14 residues. Germline values: CDR1 SGHNT, CDR2 YENEEA. Trimming removed 1 base at V and 6 bases at J, with 12 bases between. The CDR3 DNA is TGTGCCAGCAGCTTAGGGCGGAAGACGTCTGAAGCTTTCTTT. This translates into CASSLGRKTSEAFF.

The chain links TRBV18 to TRBJ2-7; 10 nucleotides align to TRBD1. Trimming cost V 1 base and J 7 bases; bases outside gene matches: 4. The CDR3 runs 14 residues. Germline-derived CDR1 and CDR2 are KGHSH and LQKENI. The CDR3 sequence: CASSPRGTGEEQYF. CDR3 nucleotides: TGTGCCAGCTCACCACGCGGGACAGGGGAAGAGCAGTACTTC.

V is TRBV30 and J is TRBJ1-2; 8 bases align to TRBD1. V lost 3 bases, J lost 7 bases, and 10 bases stayed unmatched. CDR1 and CDR2 from the germline V gene are GTSNPN and SVGIG (reference sequence). This CDR3 contains 14 residues. CDR3 DNA: TGTGCCTGGAGACTCCCCCCAGGGGGCTTTGGCTACACCTTC. Translated, it gives CAWRLPPGGFGYTF.

The rearrangement links TRBV15 to TRBJ2-7; 14 positions match TRBD2. The CDR3 length is 17 residues. The trim removed 3 bases at V and 5 bases at J, leaving 9 bases unmatched. The germline V gene encodes CDR1 LNHNV and CDR2 YYDKDF (reference sequence). CDR3 coding DNA: TGTGCCACCAGCAGCCCCCCTGGGACTAGCGGGAGTCACGAGCAGTACTTC. It specifies CATSSPPGTSGSHEQYF. Combining the CDR3 with reference TRBV15 and TRBJ2-7 gives the whole variable domain DAMVIQNPRYQVTQFGKPVTLSCSQTLNHNVMYWYQQKSSQAPKLLFHYYDKDFNNEADTPDNFQSRRPNTSFCFLDIRSPGLGDTAMYLCATSSPPGTSGSHEQYFGPGTRLTVT.

The chain employs TRBV19 and TRBJ1-2, with 8 bases matching TRBD1. Trimming at V came to 10 bases and at J to 4 bases, leaving 8 bases not matched to a gene. The CDR3 contains 13 residues. In germline, CDR1 is LNHDA, CDR2 SQIVND (reference sequence). Here the CDR3 DNA reads TGTGCCATAATGGACAGGGCACCCTATGGCTACACCTTC. It codes for CAIMDRAPYGYTF.

The chain has TRBV3-1 (or the pseudogene TRBV3-2) and TRBJ2-7; 9 positions match TRBD1. J lost 6 bases, V lost 2 bases, and 5 bases had no gene match. CDR3 length: 14 amino acids. The germline V gene encodes CDR1 LGHDT and CDR2 YNNKEL (reference sequence). The CDR3 protein is CASSQPDRGAEQYF. The CDR3, as DNA: TGTGCCAGCAGCCAACCGGACAGGGGAGCCGAGCAGTACTTC.

The genes are TRBV6-5 and TRBJ1-2; a weak D match, TRBD1 (5 bases). CDR1 MNHEY and CDR2 SVGAGI come from the germline V gene. There are 15 residues in the CDR3. With 2 bases removed from V and 5 bases from J, the gap between germline ends came to 15 bases. CDR3: CASSYVGGNGYGYTF. CDR3 bases: TGTGCCAGCAGTTACGTCGGGGGAAACGGGTATGGCTACACCTTC.

The chain uses TRBV15 and TRBJ1-1; no firm D call. The CDR3 consists of 13 residues. Per the germline V gene, CDR1 is LNHNV and CDR2 is YYDKDF (reference sequence). The V and J ends lost 1 base and 9 bases respectively, with 12 bases between them. Here the CDR3 DNA reads TGTGCCACCAGCAGAGGAACAGAATCACAAGCTTTCTTT. It is translated as CATSRGTESQAFF.

The chain carries TRBV19 and TRBJ1-6; D is undetermined. The CDR3 totals 13 residues. The V end lost 7 bases, the J end lost 7 bases, and 11 bases lay between the germline ends. Germline CDR1 is LNHDA and CDR2 is SQIVND (reference sequence). The CDR3 reads CASTERSNSPLHF. The CDR3 coding sequence is TGTGCCAGTACCGAACGGTCGAATTCACCCCTCCACTTT.

The count of this clone is one. The gene calls are TRBV2 and TRBJ2-2; D is possibly TRBD1 (5 bases). The CDR3 sequence is 14 residues long. Germline V CDR1 and CDR2: SNHLY, FYNNEI. Trimming shortened V by 6 bases and J by 2 bases, and 10 bases separated the two germline ends. Written as DNA, the CDR3 is TGTGCCAGCAGGTGGACACAAAACACCGGGGAGCTGTTTTTT. It yields the protein CASRWTQNTGELFF.

The CDR3 region is CAWTLGLNTQYF. CDR3 coding DNA: TGTGCCTGGACCCTGGGACTCAATACGCAGTATTTT. The J gene is TRBJ2-3, the V gene TRBV30, with a tentative D call TRBD2 (6 bases). Trimming removed 4 bases at V and 7 bases at J, with 12 bases between. The CDR3 covers 12 residues. Per germline, CDR1 GTSNPN and CDR2 SVGIG (reference sequence). Variable domain in full (rest from reference TRBV30 and TRBJ2-3): SQTIHQWPATLVQPVGSPLSLECTVEGTSNPNLYWYRQAAGRGLQLLFYSVGIGQISSEVPQNLSASRPQDRQFILSSKKLLLSDSGFYLCAWTLGLNTQYFGPGTRLTVL.

This sequence joins TRBV27 and TRBJ2-7; D possibly corresponds to TRBD2 (5 bases). Germline CDR1 and CDR2: MNHEY and SMNVEV (reference sequence). Trimming removed 5 bases from V and 6 bases from J, with 14 bases in between. The CDR3 loop spans 13 amino acids. The CDR3 here is CASSPDSFAEQYF. DNA of the CDR3: TGTGCCAGCAGTCCGGACTCCTTCGCCGAGCAGTACTTC.

This chain uses TRBV3-1 (or the pseudogene TRBV3-2) with TRBJ1-2; 10 bases agree with TRBD1. Germline V gene data show CDR1 as LGHDT and CDR2 as YNNKEL (reference sequence). The CDR3 contains 14 residues. V lost 4 bases, J lost 4 bases, and 3 bases stayed unmatched. This chain's CDR3 is CASSRRDRGYGYTF. As DNA, the CDR3 is TGTGCCAGCAGCCGAAGGGACAGGGGCTATGGCTACACCTTC.

The J gene is TRBJ2-4, the V gene TRBV4-3, with a tentative D call TRBD2 (6 bases). V lost 4 bases and J 11 bases, leaving 27 bases between the germline ends. The CDR3 has 17 amino acids. The germline V gene has CDR1 LGHNA and CDR2 YSLEER. For the CDR3, the DNA is TGCGCCAGCAGCCTCAAGATCCCGGGACTGACCCTCATCCTTCAGTACTTC. It codes for CASSLKIPGLTLILQYF.

Concerning this clone: This clone may be a read error of a much larger clone one base away. V is TRBV5-8 and J is TRBJ1-2; 7 nucleotides match TRBD1. J lost 4 bases, V lost 4 bases, and 7 bases had no gene match. Germline assignment: CDR1 SGHTS and CDR2 YDEGEE. The CDR3 contains 14 residues. CDR3 sequence reads: CASSGRAGGYGYTF. CDR3 DNA: TGTGCCAGCAGCGGCCGGGCAGGGGGCTATGGCTACACCTTC.

This clone was counted once. The chain couples TRBV6-1 to TRBJ1-6; 7 positions match TRBD1. V shed 3 bases, J shed 4 bases, and the junction held 3 bases outside the gene matches. Germline values: CDR1 MNHNS, CDR2 SASEGT. The CDR3 has 15 residues. The CDR3 protein is CASSEGTAYNSPLHF. The DNA of the CDR3 is TGTGCCAGCAGTGAGGGGACAGCTTATAATTCACCCCTCCACTTT.

Comments on this clone: One end of the junction does not line up with germline, which may come from a read error. The chain is built from TRBV27 and TRBJ2-1; D uncertain. The CDR3 has 17 amino acids. Per germline, CDR1 MNHEY and CDR2 SMNVEV (reference sequence). The CDR3 loop reads CASSFYRSPPSHNEQFF. The CDR3 DNA reads TGTGCCAGCAGTTTTTATAGGAGTCCCCCCTCCCACAATGAGCAGTTCTTC.

The CDR3 is CASSSLGQRGNTIYF. As DNA, the CDR3 is TGTGCCAGCAGCTCTCTCGGACAGCGAGGAAACACCATATATTTT. J is TRBJ1-3 and V is TRBV7-9; D is perhaps TRBD1 (6 bases). The CDR3 runs to 15 residues. The V and J ends lost 4 bases and 4 bases respectively, with 14 bases between them. Germline V lookup: CDR1 SEHNR, CDR2 FQNEAQ (reference sequence).

The V gene is TRBV21-1, the J gene TRBJ2-7; the table gives TRBD1 as D, unverified against the DNA. TRBV21-1 has pseudogene status. The CDR3 contains 12 residues. DNA for the CDR3: TGTGCCAGCAGCAAAGGTCTAACAGGTTCCTACTTC. This translates into CASSKGLTGSYF.

The chain links TRBV4-3 to TRBJ1-3; D might be TRBD1 (6 bases). Germline values: CDR1 LGHNA, CDR2 YSLEER. The CDR3 loop spans 19 amino acids. Deletions cut 0 bases from V and 1 base from J, with 19 bases between. The CDR3 sequence: CASSQDSIGGSDSGNTIYF. Here the CDR3 DNA reads TGCGCCAGCAGCCAAGACTCGATTGGGGGCAGCGATTCTGGAAACACCATATATTTT.

The CDR3 DNA follows: TGTGCCACCCATATTCTCGACAGGGGGGGCACTGAAGCTTTCTTT. Amino acids: CATHILDRGGTEAFF. The J gene is TRBJ1-1, the V gene TRBV6-5, with TRBD1 identical over 9 bases. CDR1 is MNHEY and CDR2 is SVGAGI in the germline V gene. This CDR3 is 15 amino acids long. V lost 10 bases to trimming and J lost 4 bases; unmatched junction nucleotides: 13.

The V call is TRBV2, the J call TRBJ2-2; tentative D call: TRBD1 (6 bases). This CDR3 is built from 14 residues. V was pared by 2 bases and J by 3 bases, with 7 bases between. Germline CDR1 reads SNHLY; CDR2 reads FYNNEI. Here the CDR3 DNA reads TGTGCCAGCAGTGAACAGGGGCACACCGGGGAGCTGTTTTTT. This sequence encodes CASSEQGHTGELFF. Looking up the rest from reference TRBV2 and TRBJ2-2 gives the full variable domain: EPEVTQTPSHQVTQMGQEVILRCVPISNHLYFYWYRQILGQKVEFLVSFYNNEISEKSEIFDDQFSVERPDGSNFTLKIRSTKLEDSAMYFCASSEQGHTGELFFGEGSRLTVL.

The chain links TRBV11-2 to TRBJ1-1; TRBD1 matches 8 bases. Per germline, CDR1 SGHAT and CDR2 FQNNGV. The CDR3 runs 15 residues. The V segment lost 1 base and the J segment 4 bases; nucleotides outside the gene matches: 5. Here the CDR3 DNA reads TGTGCCAGCAGCTTAGCCCGGACAGGGACCACTGAAGCTTTCTTT. Its translation: CASSLARTGTTEAFF.